This T cell receptor beta chain was captured in a study of cytomegalovirus exposure and HLA in healthy donors (dated by TCRdb to between 2016 and 2019). In the study overall: An earlier analysis of roughly 630 of the donors reported approximately 270 Gb of sequence data and 120 million or so unique TCR beta sequences from some 180 million T cells. Approximately 310 gigabases of sequencing data and approximately 85 million unique TCR sequences were included in an early release covering roughly 600 HLA-typed donors. Of the 350 to 400 genotyped donors, around 81% fell in the genetic ancestry cluster associated with self-reported Caucasian donors. The study was designed to test whether signatures of past pathogen exposure could be identified by cataloging public T cell receptors. Using immunosequencing, the study profiled T cell repertoires from fewer than 700 subjects and related those repertoires to cytomegalovirus serostatus. A separate validation cohort of more than 100 different subjects was used in addition to the roughly 700-subject first cohort. The study combined high-throughput TCR immunosequencing, statistical association of individual TCRs with disease status, and machine learning to predict cytomegalovirus infection status. A later analysis re-analyzed previously published TCR beta repertoires from approximately 670 donors and added high-resolution HLA genotyping to study TCR occurrence patterns. In the later analysis, no new phenotypic data were used to find candidate immune exposures; instead, reliance was placed on TCR beta sequences and their occurrence across donors. To decide whether each TCR beta V gene segment behaved as functional or pseudogenic, an earlier analysis of approximately 600 of the donors relied on high-throughput TCR beta sequencing. Donor age, sex, ethnicity and CMV serostatus were compiled alongside the repertoire data. Genome-wide SNP genotypes for about three fifths of the roughly 670 donors were used in a later genetic analysis, which treated that subset as a discovery cohort. All discovery cohort repertoires had been generated using a single sequencing platform. HLA typing covered class I and class II loci at four-digit resolution. Typing coverage varied by locus: roughly 620-640 donors for A, B, C, DRB1 and DQB1; under 550 for DQA1; around 570 for DPA1; approximately 450 for DPB1. Roughly 5 DR-DQ haplotypes were treated as single units for association and clustering because of strong linkage in the cohort. On average, roughly 240,000 unique TCR beta nucleotide sequences were sequenced per donor among a few hundred genotyped donors of the cohort, with roughly 19% of those sequences being non-productive.

Taken from cysteine to phenylalanine, the CDR3 has 10 residues. Solely the CDR3 DNA is kept, with 30 bases framed from the first base. V drops 2 bases and J drops 6 bases, leaving 4 bases in between. In the germline V gene (reference sequence), CDR1 corresponds to GTSNPN and CDR2 to SVGIG. Library method: the immunoSEQ multiplex PCR assay. A mixture of 60 forward primers for TCR Vbeta segments and 13 reverse primers for TCR Jbeta segments was used in the multiplex PCR. The CDR3 region of rearranged TCR beta genes was amplified from genomic DNA by a multiplex PCR assay. The Illumina HiSeq System was used to sequence the amplified TCR beta libraries as 87-base-pair reads. The source study handled its data this way. Across the 666 repertoires, a later analysis counted roughly 77 million unique TCR beta chains, around 11 million of which were shared by at least two donors. A nearest-neighbor algorithm error-corrected the raw reads and collapsed the reads into unique sequences, merging closely related sequences to remove PCR and sequencing errors. CDR3 sequences were aligned to IMGT reference sequences to assign V, D and J gene segments. Each retained sequence needed at least a six-nucleotide match to both a V gene segment and a J gene segment. A rearrangement was called productive if the CDR3 had no stop codons and remained in frame with V and J, and every other rearrangement was called non-productive. CDR3 was defined according to IMGT convention as the region running from the second conserved V-encoded cysteine to the conserved J-encoded phenylalanine. Sequences without an unambiguous match to a single V gene segment were excluded from the earlier analysis of about 630 of the donors. An earlier analysis of 587 of the donors classified V segments as functional when productive rearrangements were above 56.7% and as segregating when the standard deviation between donors was above 5%. A statistical classification framework was built to diagnose cytomegalovirus status from the catalog of TCR beta chain sequences. A later analysis assigned V and J genes by comparing TCR nucleotide sequences with IMGT/GENE-DB human TR gene sequences. In a later analysis, CDR3 sequences and most-parsimonious VDJ recombination scenarios were assigned using the TCRdist pipeline. A later analysis defined each TCR beta chain by its CDR3 amino acid sequence plus V-gene family, and excluded reads lacking a unique V-gene family. As a way to deal with suspected cross-contamination and a sequencing artifact, a later analysis dropped roughly 620 nucleotide sequences that were highly shared and had low generation probability. A later analysis calculated a clonal expansion index for each public chain from normalized within-repertoire ranks of inferred template counts. In a later analysis, generation probabilities were computed with a VDJ recombination model fitted to out-of-frame rearrangements, and the resulting probabilities were checked against IGoR. In a later analysis, hypergeometric tests were used to score TCR-TCR, TCR-HLA and TCR-CMV co-occurrence, with a repertoire-size bias correction applied to TCR pairs. False discovery rates were estimated in a later analysis by permuting HLA or CMV assignments 20 times. In a later analysis, co-occurring TCRs were grouped with DBSCAN, and TCRdist sequence similarity was added when clustering was performed within HLA-allele-positive subsets. Repertoires with fewer than 30,000 or more than 120,000 public chains, plus five repertoires with anomalous nucleotide sharing, were excluded from co-occurrence clustering. TCRdb took this table from immuneACCESS and kept in-frame rearrangements with V and J called. Such tables lack part of the clones; where checked against another copy, unresolved V genes explain under half of the gap, and the rest is unexplained. V, J and clone size were drawn from that table, and D and trimming were deduced from the DNA. Present in this sample are roughly 170,000 clones, about 79% of which were seen just once. The leading ten clones occupy 0.65% to 0.85% of the sample.

To note about this clone: The specificity of this receptor is unknown. One base away there is no much larger clone; base qualities are not given.

The cohort comprised 666 healthy bone marrow donors. At the time of sampling, every cohort member was nominally healthy, though immune exposures that went unrecorded were likely present. The donor tested CMV seronegative, placing the donor among the 300 to 450 seronegative members of the cohort. Each donor provided a peripheral blood sample, and peripheral blood mononuclear cells were used for TCR beta sequencing. Genomic DNA extraction from the blood cell samples was performed with the Qiagen DNeasy Blood Extraction Kit. What the research found in general, with its limitations: Some IMGT-functional V segments, including TRBV6-2 and TRBV6-3, could not be distinguished by the 87-base-pair reads and were therefore excluded. A later genetic analysis reported fewer N-insertions in productive TCRs among donors in an Asian-associated ancestry cluster than the roughly 700-donor mean. Presence/absence analyses assumed roughly uniform sequencing depth across donors, an assumption that may not hold. In vitro tests confirmed that a few of the cytomegalovirus-associated TCR beta chains recognize cytomegalovirus antigens. Linkage disequilibrium might explain the correlated functional status among segregating V segments, but an unknown experimental factor could not be ruled out. In a later analysis, several top co-occurrence clusters were reported to appear linked to parvovirus B19, influenza, CMV and Epstein-Barr virus. According to the authors, the approach could potentially be generalized to other disease states and immunological phenotypes. In a later analysis, HLA-associated TCR beta chains showed more clonal expansion and lower generation probabilities than non-associated chains that were equally common. Strong co-occurrence of HLA alleles, especially DR and DQ, made assigning TCR associations to individual alleles difficult. Cytomegalovirus status was reported to be diagnosed by the classifier with high specificity and sensitivity in both the original and validation cohorts. In this cohort, only TCR beta chains were sequenced, and detectable features were limited by the absence of alpha or paired-chain data. Most TCR sequences were seen in very few donors, while some public TCRs were found in many individuals. In an earlier analysis of some 500 of the donors, most TCR beta V segments were observed in productive rearrangements about 87% or about 30% of the time, broadly matching IMGT annotations. Some 15 rarely observed V segments, including chromosome 9 orphons, were excluded from the earlier analysis of about 610 of the donors because counts were too low. V-gene and J-gene trimming of TCR beta chains was associated with a missense DCLRE1C variant in a later genetic analysis, and the association was replicated in an independent cohort. The study listed approximately 160 TCR beta chains as associated with cytomegalovirus. In a later analysis, most CMV-associated TCR beta chains were found to appear HLA-restricted, with HLA associations seemingly driven largely by CMV exposure. A group of highly shared sequence variants was considered likely to be a technical artifact of the sequencing pipeline. HLA typing was unavailable for some donors at each locus, so association tests used only the typed subset. A further reported finding was that TCR beta sequences accurately predicted the HLA-A and HLA-B alleles for most subjects in the first cohort. For the cohort, immune exposure information was limited to CMV serostatus. At a false discovery rate of 0.05, a later analysis linked around 17,000 TCR beta sequences to specific HLA alleles. In a later analysis, the rate of TCR association differed among HLA loci, with DRB1 alleles having the most associated TCRs and HLA-C alleles having the fewest.

The rearrangement joined TRBV30 to TRBJ1-1; the D gene identity is not certain. The sequencing sample was made of PBMCs. This TCR was recovered from a female donor in good health and CMV-seronegative. The DNA reads as follows: TGTGCCTGGAGTCAATCTGAAGCTTTCTTT. Its protein reads: CAWSQSEAFF.